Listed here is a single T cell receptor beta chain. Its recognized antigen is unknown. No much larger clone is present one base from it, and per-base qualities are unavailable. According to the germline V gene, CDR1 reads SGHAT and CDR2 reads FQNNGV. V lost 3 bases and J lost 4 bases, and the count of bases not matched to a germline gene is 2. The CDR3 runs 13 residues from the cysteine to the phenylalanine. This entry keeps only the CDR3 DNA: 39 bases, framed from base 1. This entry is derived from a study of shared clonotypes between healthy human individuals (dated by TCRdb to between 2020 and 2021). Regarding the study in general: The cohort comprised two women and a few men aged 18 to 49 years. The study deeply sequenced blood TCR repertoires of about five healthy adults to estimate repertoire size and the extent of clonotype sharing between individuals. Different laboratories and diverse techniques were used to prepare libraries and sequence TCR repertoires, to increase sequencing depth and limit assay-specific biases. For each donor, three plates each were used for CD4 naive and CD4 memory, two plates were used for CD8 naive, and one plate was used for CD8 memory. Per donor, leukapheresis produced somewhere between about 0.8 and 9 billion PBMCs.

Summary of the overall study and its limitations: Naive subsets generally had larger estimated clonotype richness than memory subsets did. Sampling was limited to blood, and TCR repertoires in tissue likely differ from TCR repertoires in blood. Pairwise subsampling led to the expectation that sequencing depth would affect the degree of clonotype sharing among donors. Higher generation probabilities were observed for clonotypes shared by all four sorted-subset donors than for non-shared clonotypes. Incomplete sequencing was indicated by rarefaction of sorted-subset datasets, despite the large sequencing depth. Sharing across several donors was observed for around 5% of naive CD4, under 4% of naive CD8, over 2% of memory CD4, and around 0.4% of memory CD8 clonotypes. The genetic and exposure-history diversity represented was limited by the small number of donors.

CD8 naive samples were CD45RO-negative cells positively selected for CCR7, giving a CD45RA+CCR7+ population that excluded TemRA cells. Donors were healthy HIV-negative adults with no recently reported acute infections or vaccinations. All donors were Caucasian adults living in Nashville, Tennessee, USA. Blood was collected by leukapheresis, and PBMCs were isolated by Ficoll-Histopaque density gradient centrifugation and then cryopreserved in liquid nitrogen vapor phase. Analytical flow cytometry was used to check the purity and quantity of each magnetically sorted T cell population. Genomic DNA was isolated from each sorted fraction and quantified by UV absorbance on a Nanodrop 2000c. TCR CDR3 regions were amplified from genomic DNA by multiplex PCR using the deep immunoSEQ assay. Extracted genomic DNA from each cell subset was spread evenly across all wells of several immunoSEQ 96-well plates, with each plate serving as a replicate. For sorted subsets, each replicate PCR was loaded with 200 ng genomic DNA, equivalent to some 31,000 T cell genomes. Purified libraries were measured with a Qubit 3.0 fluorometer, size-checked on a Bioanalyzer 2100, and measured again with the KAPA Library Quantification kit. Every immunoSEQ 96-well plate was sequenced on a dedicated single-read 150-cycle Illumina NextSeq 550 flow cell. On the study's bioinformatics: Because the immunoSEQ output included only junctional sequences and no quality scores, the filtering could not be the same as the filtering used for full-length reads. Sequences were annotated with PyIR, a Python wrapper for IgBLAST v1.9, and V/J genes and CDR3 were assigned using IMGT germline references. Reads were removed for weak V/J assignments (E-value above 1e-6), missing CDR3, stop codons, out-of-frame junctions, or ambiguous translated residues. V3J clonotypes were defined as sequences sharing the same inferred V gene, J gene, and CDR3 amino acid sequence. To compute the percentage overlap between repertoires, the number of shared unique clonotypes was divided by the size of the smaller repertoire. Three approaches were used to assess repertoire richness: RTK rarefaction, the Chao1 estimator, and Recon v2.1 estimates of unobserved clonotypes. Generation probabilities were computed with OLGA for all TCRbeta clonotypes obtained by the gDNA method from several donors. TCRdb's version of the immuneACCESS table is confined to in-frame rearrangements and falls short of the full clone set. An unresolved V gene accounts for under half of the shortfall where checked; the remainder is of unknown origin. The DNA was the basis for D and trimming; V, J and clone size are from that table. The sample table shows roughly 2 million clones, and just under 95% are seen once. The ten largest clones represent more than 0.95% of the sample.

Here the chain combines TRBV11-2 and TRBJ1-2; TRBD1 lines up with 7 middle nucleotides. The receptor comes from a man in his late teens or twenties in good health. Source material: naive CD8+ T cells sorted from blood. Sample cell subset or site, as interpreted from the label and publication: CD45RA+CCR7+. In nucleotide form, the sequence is TGTGCCAGCAGCTTTGGGGACAGCTATGGCTACACCTTC. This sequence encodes CASSFGDSYGYTF.